This T cell receptor beta chain was recorded in a study of T cells in Graves' hyperthyroidism and ophthalmopathy. There are many counts of this clonotype. It was RNA transcripts that yielded the amplified TCR beta CDR3 regions. Using the HTBI primer set, a first-round RT-PCR was run on the TCR CDR3. Each CDR3 protein is one row after TCRdb ran MiXCR on the multiplex PCR reads. The sample lists under 750,000 distinct CDR3 sequences, under 20% occurring once. Trimming shortened V by 0 bases and J by 0 bases, and 9 bases separated the two germline ends. Looked up from germline, CDR1 is DFQATT and CDR2 is SNEGSKA (reference sequence). The CDR3 length is 14 residues.

Sequencing used blood. The chain uses TRBV20-1 and TRBJ2-7; D is undetermined. The sequence was collected from a woman between 50 and 59 years old with Graves' hyperthyroidism that later progressed to Graves' ophthalmopathy. CDR3 DNA: TGCAGTGCTAGAGATACGGTAAACTCCTACGAGCAGTACTTC. Residues: CSARDTVNSYEQYF.